These T cell receptor beta chains were read from a single sample in a study of cytomegalovirus exposure and HLA in healthy donors. Repertoires were generated with immunoSEQ multiplex PCR, while TCRdb's copy carries only in-frame clones and drops some. The sample table includes 50,000 or so clones. Material: PBMCs. The receptors come from a woman aged 18-29 years in good health and CMV-seronegative. Both conserved end residues are part of each CDR3. Fields, in order: V gene, D gene, J gene, CDR3 protein, CDR3 DNA. A D gene is named only where the DNA matches it firmly.

V: TRBV6-1
D: TRBD2
J: TRBJ2-7
CDR3: CASSEEGREGYEQYF
DNA: TGTGCCAGCAGTGAAGAAGGGAGGGAGGGGTACGAGCAGTACTTC

V: TRBV5-1
D: -
J: TRBJ2-7
CDR3: CASSLVGHPYEQYF
DNA: TGCGCCAGCAGCTTGGTTGGGCATCCCTACGAGCAGTACTTC

V: TRBV5-1
D: -
J: TRBJ1-2
CDR3: CASSLATADHGYTF
DNA: TGCGCCAGCAGCTTGGCCACAGCCGACCATGGCTACACCTTC

V: TRBV6-5
D: TRBD2
J: TRBJ2-7
CDR3: CASRTGGYAYEQYF
DNA: TGTGCCAGCCGGACGGGGGGGTATGCCTACGAGCAGTACTTC

V: TRBV27
D: -
J: TRBJ2-1
CDR3: CASSFREADEQFF
DNA: TGTGCCAGCAGTTTCCGGGAAGCGGATGAGCAGTTCTTC

V: TRBV27
D: TRBD1
J: TRBJ2-7
CDR3: CASSLAQGREQYF
DNA: TGTGCCAGCAGTTTAGCACAGGGGCGGGAGCAGTACTTC

V: TRBV2
D: TRBD1
J: TRBJ2-1
CDR3: CASSGGGTGEFNEQFF
DNA: TGTGCCAGCAGTGGGGGTGGGACAGGGGAGTTCAATGAGCAGTTCTTC

V: TRBV9
D: TRBD2
J: TRBJ2-1
CDR3: CASSVGGAYNEQFF
DNA: TGTGCCAGCAGCGTTGGGGGGGCCTACAATGAGCAGTTCTTC

V: TRBV7-9
D: -
J: TRBJ1-4
CDR3: CASSFLTSEKLFF
DNA: TGTGCCAGCAGCTTTCTTACGAGCGAAAAACTGTTTTTT

V: TRBV5-1
D: -
J: TRBJ1-3
CDR3: CASSLPGGGNTIYF
DNA: TGCGCCAGCAGCTTGCCAGGAGGTGGAAACACCATATATTTT

V: TRBV30
D: TRBD2
J: TRBJ2-1
CDR3: CAWGGRAIHNEQFF
DNA: TGTGCCTGGGGCGGGAGGGCCATCCACAATGAGCAGTTCTTC

V: TRBV25-1
D: -
J: TRBJ1-2
CDR3: CASSDAGGAYGYTF
DNA: TGTGCCAGCAGTGATGCGGGAGGGGCCTATGGCTACACCTTC

V: TRBV5-1
D: -
J: TRBJ2-3
CDR3: CASSLAARPGDTQYF
DNA: TGCGCCAGCAGCTTGGCAGCTCGGCCAGGAGATACGCAGTATTTT